This TCR beta chain derives from a study of neoadjuvant anti-PD-1 for oral cavity cancer. On the study more broadly: Most patients had three to four biweekly doses of 3 mg/kg nivolumab before resection. Study-wide points: Post-nivolumab, blood T cell clonality was significantly elevated in non-responders.

This table comes from immunoSEQ multiplex PCR, and its TCRdb copy is limited to in-frame clones, with some not included. Here the sample spans 5,500 to 7,500 clones, roughly 78% being singletons. Details on this clone: Its antigen is unknown.

No culture or expansion preceded analysis of these blood cells. CDR3 size: 17 residues. Trimming left V 1 base short and J 8 bases short, with 20 bases between. Germline V gene data show CDR1 as MDHEN and CDR2 as SYDVKM. The sample was PBMCs, taken before nivolumab (anti-PD-1) treatment. This receptor was identified in a person aged 40 to 85 with oral cavity squamous cell carcinoma. The rearrangement links TRBV28 to TRBJ2-2; D is ambiguous. CDR3 DNA sequence: TGTGCCAGCAGTTTATTACAACCGGGCTCCCGGTGGGGGGAGCTGTTTTTT. Its translation is CASSLLQPGSRWGELFF.